This T cell receptor beta chain was recorded in a study of T cell repertoires in cytomegalovirus infection. Study outcomes and limitations: Clonotype analysis showed dominance of the ex vivo response by HLA-C-restricted CMV-specific TCR beta clonotypes.

V lost 1 base and J 2 bases, leaving 16 bases between the germline ends. The V gene's germline CDR1 is DFQATT and CDR2 SNEGSKA (reference sequence). The CDR3 has 16 residues. TCRdb redid the calling of the reads with MiXCR, one entry per CDR3 protein. In the table there are 200,000 to 300,000 distinct CDR3 sequences, over 8% of which are singletons. In its sample, this clonotype was seen a few times. Its antigen is currently unknown. The sequence came from a human donor in good health (CMV status not recorded). Some clones in this sample may be carry-over from other donors' samples. The chain uses TRBV20-1 and TRBJ2-3, with D perhaps TRBD2 (6 bases). Sequenced sample: PBMCs. CDR3 in DNA: TGCAGTGCTAGAGTCGCGGGTAGCGGATACACAGATACGCAGTATTTT. It translates to CSARVAGSGYTDTQYF.